The next 14 T cell receptor beta chains were all read from a single sample in a study of shared clonotypes between healthy human individuals. Data came from immunoSEQ multiplex PCR; TCRdb stores just in-frame clones and leaves some out. The data contain around 1 million clones, approximately 76% of them singletons. Sample: memory CD4+ T cells sorted from blood. As for subset: CD45RA-negative fraction. The source is a man younger than 30 in good health.

This clone was observed a handful of times. This chain connects TRBV5-1 to TRBJ2-3; D perhaps matches TRBD1 (7 bases). Trimming removed 4 bases at V and 2 bases at J, with 14 bases between. The CDR3 has 15 residues. From germline, CDR1 is SGHRS and CDR2 YFSETQ. CDR3 DNA: TGCGCCAGCAGCATTCAGGGGGGCCCCACAGATACGCAGTATTTT. The encoded protein is CASSIQGGPTDTQYF.

This clone has ten or more counts. This CDR3 reads CAISEPDTYTDTQYF. CDR3 nucleotide sequence: TGTGCCATCAGTGAACCCGACACTTACACAGATACGCAGTATTTT. The chain joins TRBV10-3 to TRBJ2-3, with D hard to call. Looked up from germline, CDR1 is ENHRY and CDR2 is SYGVKD. This CDR3 comprises 15 residues. V was cut by 3 bases and J by 2 bases, with 12 bases left in between.

The CDR3 is CASSSLRRDRGLAGYTF. CDR3 sequence (DNA): TGTGCCAGCAGTTCCCTTCGTCGGGACAGGGGGCTCGCTGGCTACACCTTC. The genes are TRBV28 and TRBJ1-2; 12 positions match TRBD1. V was pared by 4 bases and J by 7 bases, with 13 bases of the junction left unmatched. Germline-derived CDR1 and CDR2 are MDHEN and SYDVKM. This CDR3 spans 17 amino acids.

This clone was seen only once. This rearrangement joins TRBV19 to TRBJ1-4; D is unclear. V was clipped by 5 bases and J by 3 bases, with 10 bases between them. CDR3 length: 14 residues. Germline loops: CDR1 LNHDA, CDR2 SQIVND (reference sequence). CDR3 DNA sequence: TGTGCCAGTAGTGCCAGAAGGGCTAATGAAAAACTGTTTTTT. It is translated as CASSARRANEKLFF.

This clone was seen ten or more times. This chain's CDR3 is CASSLGAGPWEGLIVQETQYF. CDR3 DNA sequence: TGTGCCAGCAGCTTAGGCGCGGGTCCGTGGGAGGGCCTGATCGTTCAAGAGACCCAGTACTTC. This chain connects TRBV13 to TRBJ2-5; 7 nucleotides match TRBD2. Germline CDR1 PRHDT, CDR2 FYEKMQ (reference sequence). J gave up 2 bases and V 0 bases, and 21 bases lay outside the gene matches. The CDR3 runs to 21 residues.

The chain combines TRBV10-3 with TRBJ1-4, with D uncertain. The CDR3 totals 15 residues. V was trimmed by 0 bases and J by 0 bases, leaving 5 bases between them. The germline gives CDR1 ENHRY, CDR2 SYGVKD. The CDR3 here is CAISESVATNEKLFF. In nucleotides, the CDR3 is TGTGCCATCAGTGAGTCGGTTGCAACTAATGAAAAACTGTTTTTT.

V usage is TRBV11-3 and J usage is TRBJ2-3; D is uncertain. V gave up 5 bases and J gave up 5 bases, with 11 bases separating them. The CDR3 is 13 amino acids. Per the germline V gene, CDR1 is SGHNT and CDR2 is YENEEA. CDR3: CASSPHSEDTQYF. In nucleotides, the CDR3 is TGTGCCAGCAGCCCGCACTCGGAAGATACGCAGTATTTT.

CDR3 sequence (DNA): TGTGCCAGCAGCTCCCGGGACAGGCTTCAGGATACGCAGTATTTT. This sequence encodes CASSSRDRLQDTQYF. The chain recombines TRBV11-2 with TRBJ2-3; 8 nucleotides align to TRBD1. CDR3 length equals 15 residues. Per germline, CDR1 SGHAT and CDR2 FQNNGV. V lost 4 bases, J lost 6 bases, and 9 bases stayed unmatched.

This clone was observed a handful of times. V and J are TRBV4-3 and TRBJ1-4; tentatively, D is TRBD1 (5 bases). The V gene lost 0 bases and the J gene lost 6 bases, with 14 bases spanning the gap. There are 16 residues in the CDR3. Germline V lookup: CDR1 LGHNA, CDR2 YSLEER. CDR3 residues: CASSQDRGGAYEKLFF. DNA of the CDR3: TGCGCCAGCAGCCAAGATCGGGGCGGAGCCTATGAAAAACTGTTTTTT.

V gene TRBV9 combines with J gene TRBJ2-1; D gene uncertain. CDR1 and CDR2 (germline): SGDLS, YYNGEE. V was shortened by 4 bases and J by 3 bases, with 14 bases between the two germline ends. There are 15 residues in the CDR3. CDR3 residues: CASSSLGLNYNEQFF. The CDR3 DNA sequence: TGTGCCAGCAGCTCCCTAGGGTTGAACTACAATGAGCAGTTCTTC.

V and J are TRBV5-4 and TRBJ2-3, with D uncertain. The germline V gene encodes CDR1 SGHNT and CDR2 YYREEE (reference sequence). This CDR3 has 15 amino acids. V was trimmed by 0 bases and J by 0 bases, leaving 8 bases between them. CDR3 sequence: CASSLAMTSTDTQYF. CDR3 DNA sequence: TGTGCCAGCAGCTTGGCGATGACTAGCACAGATACGCAGTATTTT.

This chain connects TRBV6-1 to TRBJ2-5, with D perhaps TRBD2 (6 bases). Trimming stripped 6 bases from V and 7 bases from J, with 12 bases between. CDR3 length: 12 amino acids. From germline, CDR1 is MNHNS and CDR2 SASEGT. The CDR3 protein is CASSVSGWTQYF. CDR3 bases: TGTGCCAGCAGCGTTAGCGGATGGACCCAGTACTTC.

This clone was detected once. The chain has TRBV6-5 and TRBJ2-7; TRBD1 matches 10 bases. Germline V CDR1 and CDR2: MNHEY, SVGAGI. The CDR3 is 15 amino acids. V lost 6 bases and J lost 5; bases outside the gene matches: 10. The CDR3 spells CASSLSGTGDHEQYF. As DNA, the CDR3 is TGTGCCAGCAGCCTATCCGGGACAGGGGATCACGAGCAGTACTTC.

The chain links TRBV6-5 to TRBJ2-6; D may be TRBD1 (5 bases). The V gene lost 2 bases and the J gene lost 2 bases, with 10 bases spanning the gap. There are 16 residues in the CDR3. CDR1 MNHEY and CDR2 SVGAGI come from the germline V gene. This CDR3 reads CASSYGAKAGANVLTF. CDR3 sequence (DNA): TGTGCCAGCAGTTACGGGGCGAAAGCTGGGGCCAACGTCCTGACTTTC.